Detailed here is one TCR beta chain. Its specificity is not known. This specimen comes from a study of beta chain features in type 1 diabetes. Germline V gene data show CDR1 as MNHNS and CDR2 as SASEGT. V was pared by 8 bases and J by 6 bases, with 7 bases of the junction left unmatched. There are 13 residues in the CDR3. Expressed TCRB transcripts were sequenced after all isolated RNA was converted to cDNA. Samples of naive, central memory and regulatory T cells yielded a mean of around 3.7 million reads. Measured with immunoSEQ multiplex PCR; TCRdb has only the in-frame clones, and not every one. The sample has 150,000 or so clones; less than 9.5% are singletons. Study-wide results and caveats: A moderate, significant TCRB CDR3 shortening appeared in type 1 diabetes across four CD4+ subsets. Compared to healthy donors, patients appeared to have naive, central memory and Treg TCRB repertoires that were more alike. Lower insertion and higher deletion counts appeared at VDJ junctions in type 1 diabetes patients.

The chain recombines TRBV6-1 with TRBJ1-2; TRBD1 matches at 9 bases. The sequence was obtained from a woman younger than 30 in good health. Sequencing was performed on central memory CD4+ T cells from blood. Here the CDR3 DNA reads TGTGCCAGCGCCTGGGACAGGGCGGATGGCTACACCTTC. This encodes CASAWDRADGYTF.